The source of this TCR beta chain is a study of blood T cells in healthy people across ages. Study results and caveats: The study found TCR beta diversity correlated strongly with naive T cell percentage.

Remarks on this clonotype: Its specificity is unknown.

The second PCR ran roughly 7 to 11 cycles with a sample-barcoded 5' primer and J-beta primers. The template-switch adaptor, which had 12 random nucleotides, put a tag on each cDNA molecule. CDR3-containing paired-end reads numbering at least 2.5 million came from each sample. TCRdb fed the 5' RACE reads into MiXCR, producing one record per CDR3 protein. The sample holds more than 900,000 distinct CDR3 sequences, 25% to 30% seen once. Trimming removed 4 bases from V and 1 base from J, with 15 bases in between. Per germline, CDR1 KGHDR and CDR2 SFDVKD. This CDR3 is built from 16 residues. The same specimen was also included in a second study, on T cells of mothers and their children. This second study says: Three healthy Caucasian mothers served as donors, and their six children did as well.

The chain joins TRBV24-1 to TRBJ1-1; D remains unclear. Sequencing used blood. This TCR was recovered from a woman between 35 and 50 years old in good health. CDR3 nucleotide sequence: TGTGCCACCAGTGAGACGACCCTGGCCGGGAACACTGAAGCTTTCTTT. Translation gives CATSETTLAGNTEAFF.